This passage covers 15 T cell receptor beta chains from one sample sequenced in a study of T cells in Graves' hyperthyroidism and ophthalmopathy. RNA transcripts served as the template for amplifying TCR beta CDR3 regions. First-round RT-PCR of the TCR CDR3 relied on the HTBI primer set. TCRdb used MiXCR to reprocess the multiplex PCR reads, holding one entry per CDR3 protein. The sample holds roughly 290,000 distinct CDR3 sequences, roughly 15% seen once. The material sequenced was blood. The receptor set was obtained from a woman aged 40 to 49 with Graves' hyperthyroidism.

The rearrangement links TRBV6-5 to TRBJ1-2; D perhaps matches TRBD1 (5 bases). Germline lookup yields CDR1 MNHEY and CDR2 SVGAGI. Trimming took off 0 bases at V and 6 bases at J, with 17 bases between the two ends. The CDR3 has 16 residues. In DNA form, the CDR3 reads TGTGCCAGCAGTTACTCGATCGGGGGATCTCAGAATGGCTACACCTTC. Translated, it gives CASSYSIGGSQNGYTF.

This clonotype was detected only a few times. This rearrangement joins TRBV7-8 to TRBJ2-7, with D hard to call. V shed 2 bases and J shed 3 bases, with 11 bases lying between them. The CDR3 loop spans 14 amino acids. CDR1 and CDR2 from the germline V gene are SGHVS and FQNEAQ. The CDR3 DNA follows: TGTGCCAGCAGCTTAAGATCCGGTCACTACGAGCAGTACTTC. As protein: CASSLRSGHYEQYF.

This clonotype has only a few counts. This may be a read error, as it is one base from a much larger clone. The chain couples TRBV27 to TRBJ2-3; perhaps TRBD2 as D (6 bases). Trimming left V 3 bases short and J 0 bases short, with 19 bases between. Per germline, CDR1 MNHEY and CDR2 SMNVEV (reference sequence). The CDR3 totals 18 residues. The chain's CDR3 is CASSFGASEAPSTDTQYF. CDR3 coding DNA: TGTGCCAGCAGTTTTGGGGCTAGCGAAGCCCCTAGCACAGATACGCAGTATTTT.

This clonotype was seen only once. A read error may be the cause here, since a much bigger clone is one base away. No conserved phenylalanine or tryptophan ends this CDR3, so it is likely a read error. The chain has TRBV3-1 and TRBJ2-2; D not resolved. Germline V gene lookup returns CDR1 LGHDT and CDR2 YNNKEL (reference sequence). This CDR3 region has 13 residues. V was cut by 0 bases and J by 10 bases, with 9 bases left in between. CDR3 in DNA: TGTGCCAGCAGCCAAGATACGCGCGAGGAGCTGTTTCTT. Translating gives CASSQDTREELFL.

This clonotype has ten or more counts. The rearrangement joins TRBV3-1 to TRBJ1-1; TRBD1 is a possible D gene (6 bases). This CDR3 has 16 residues. Germline values: CDR1 LGHDT, CDR2 YNNKEL (reference sequence). Trimming cost V 4 bases and J 0 bases, with 15 bases left between them. CDR3 sequence (DNA): TGTGCCAGCAGCCCAGGGGAGGGGCTTTTGAACACTGAAGCTTTCTTT. Encoded protein: CASSPGEGLLNTEAFF.

Ten or more counts support this clonotype. The chain joins TRBV6-4 to TRBJ1-6; the D is unclear. Per germline, CDR1 MRHNA and CDR2 SNTAGT. V was shortened by 3 bases and J by 10 bases, with 10 bases between the two germline ends. The CDR3 length is 13 residues. The CDR3 DNA sequence: TGTGCCAGCAGTGAAGAGTTTCGGTCACCCCTCCACTTT. It is translated as CASSEEFRSPLHF.

This clonotype was picked up many times. The CDR3 loop is CASSTPRSTEAFF. The CDR3 DNA is TGTGCCAGCAGTACCCCACGGAGCACTGAAGCTTTCTTT. The chain uses TRBV11-2 and TRBJ1-1; D is ambiguous. Deletions cut 6 bases from V and 4 bases from J, with 12 bases between. This CDR3 is built from 13 residues. In germline, CDR1 is SGHAT, CDR2 FQNNGV.

The chain links TRBV25-1 to TRBJ1-2; 9 bases map to TRBD1. CDR1 MGHDK and CDR2 SYGVNS come from the germline V gene. Losses at the gene ends were 8 bases for V and 4 bases for J; bases not matched to a gene: 17. The CDR3 is 17 amino acids. CDR3 bases: TGTGCCAGCCGAACCCCGGGACAGGGTAAACCCCCCTATGGCTACACCTTC. Its translation is CASRTPGQGKPPYGYTF.

This clonotype has ten or more counts. The gene calls are TRBV7-9 and TRBJ2-1, with 7 bases fitting TRBD1. J lost 8 bases, V lost 4 bases, and 11 bases had no gene match. Germline V gene lookup returns CDR1 SEHNR and CDR2 FQNEAQ (reference sequence). The CDR3 length is 15 residues. The CDR3 DNA reads as TGTGCCAGCAGCTCTGGGCGGACAGGTATCCATGAGCAGTTCTTC. This translates into CASSSGRTGIHEQFF.

In this sample, this clonotype turned up many times. This chain uses TRBV3-1 with TRBJ2-5; tentative D call: TRBD2 (6 bases). V lost 3 bases and J 4 bases, leaving 6 bases between the germline ends. This CDR3 spans 12 amino acids. Looked up from germline, CDR1 is LGHDT and CDR2 is YNNKEL (reference sequence). CDR3 sequence reads: CASSQEGETQYF. CDR3 nucleotide sequence: TGTGCCAGCAGCCAGGAGGGAGAGACCCAGTACTTC.

This clonotype came up many times. The rearrangement links TRBV27 to TRBJ1-2; D gene ambiguous. This CDR3 contains 17 residues. Germline values: CDR1 MNHEY, CDR2 SMNVEV (reference sequence). Deletions cut 5 bases from V and 2 bases from J, with 21 bases between. CDR3 nucleotide sequence: TGTGCCAGCAGTCCCTTCGTTGTGCCAGAAATAAACTATGGCTACACCTTC. Its protein is CASSPFVVPEINYGYTF.

This clonotype showed up many times. V is TRBV5-6 and J is TRBJ2-1; D might be TRBD2 (5 bases). V was trimmed by 4 bases and J by 9 bases, leaving 8 bases between them. Germline V gene lookup returns CDR1 SGHDT and CDR2 YYEEEE. The CDR3 totals 11 residues. This chain's CDR3 is CASSLAGEQFF. The CDR3 DNA reads TGTGCCAGCAGCCTAGCTGGTGAGCAGTTCTTC.

The chain employs TRBV6-1 and TRBJ1-4; D ambiguous. Trimming stripped 4 bases from V and 0 bases from J, with 9 bases between. The germline V gene has CDR1 MNHNS and CDR2 SASEGT. The CDR3 spans 15 residues. CDR3 nucleotides: TGTGCCAGCAGTGTTCGACACGCAACTAATGAAAAACTGTTTTTT. It specifies CASSVRHATNEKLFF.

This clonotype was detected many times. The V call is TRBV2, the J call TRBJ1-1; D ambiguous. The CDR3 covers 10 residues. V lost 10 bases, J lost 7 bases, and 10 bases lay in between. CDR1 and CDR2 (germline): SNHLY, FYNNEI. The CDR3 bases are TGTGCCACCACGACCATTGAAGCTTTCTTT. It translates to CATTTIEAFF.

This clonotype showed up many times. The chain uses TRBV6-2 or TRBV6-3 and TRBJ2-5; unclear D gene. CDR1 and CDR2 from the germline V gene are MNHEY and SVGEGT. The CDR3 runs to 9 residues. V shed 8 bases and J shed 6 bases, with 4 bases lying between them. The CDR3 DNA reads TGTGCCAGCGGGCAGACCCAGTACTTC. It specifies CASGQTQYF.